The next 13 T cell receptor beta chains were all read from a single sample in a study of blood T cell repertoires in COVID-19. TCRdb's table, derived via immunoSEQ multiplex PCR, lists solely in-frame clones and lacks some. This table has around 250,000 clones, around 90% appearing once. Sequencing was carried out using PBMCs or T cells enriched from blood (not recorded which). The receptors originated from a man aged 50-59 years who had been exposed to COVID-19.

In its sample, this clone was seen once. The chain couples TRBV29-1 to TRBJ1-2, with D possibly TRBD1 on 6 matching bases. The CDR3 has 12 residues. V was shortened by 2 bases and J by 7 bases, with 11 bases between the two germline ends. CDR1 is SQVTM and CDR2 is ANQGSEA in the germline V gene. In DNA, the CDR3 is TGCAGCGTTGAAAACAGGGCTTTTGGCTACACCTTC. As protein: CSVENRAFGYTF.

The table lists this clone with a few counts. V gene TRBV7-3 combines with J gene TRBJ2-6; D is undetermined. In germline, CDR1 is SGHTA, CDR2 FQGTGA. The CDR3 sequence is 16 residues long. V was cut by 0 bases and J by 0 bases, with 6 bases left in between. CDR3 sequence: CASSLTLSSGANVLTF. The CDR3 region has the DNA TGTGCCAGCAGCTTAACGCTCAGCTCTGGGGCCAACGTCCTGACTTTC.

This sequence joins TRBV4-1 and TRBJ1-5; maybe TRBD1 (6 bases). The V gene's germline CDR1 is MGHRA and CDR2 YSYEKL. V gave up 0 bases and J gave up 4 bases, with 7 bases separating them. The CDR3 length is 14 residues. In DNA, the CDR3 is TGCGCCAGCAGCCAAGAGGACAGAAATCAGCCCCAGCATTTT. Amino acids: CASSQEDRNQPQHF.

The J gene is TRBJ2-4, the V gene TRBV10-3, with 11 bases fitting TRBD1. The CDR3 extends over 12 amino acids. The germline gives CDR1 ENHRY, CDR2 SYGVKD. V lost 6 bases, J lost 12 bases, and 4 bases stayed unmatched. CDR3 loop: CAIRGTGGPQYF. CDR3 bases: TGTGCCATCAGGGGGACAGGGGGACCTCAGTACTTC.

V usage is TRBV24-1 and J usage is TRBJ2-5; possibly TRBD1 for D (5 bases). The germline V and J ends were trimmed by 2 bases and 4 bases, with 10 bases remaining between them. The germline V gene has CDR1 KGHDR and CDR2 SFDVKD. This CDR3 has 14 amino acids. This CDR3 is CATSDWAGLETQYF. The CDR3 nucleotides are TGTGCCACCAGTGATTGGGCAGGGTTAGAGACCCAGTACTTC.

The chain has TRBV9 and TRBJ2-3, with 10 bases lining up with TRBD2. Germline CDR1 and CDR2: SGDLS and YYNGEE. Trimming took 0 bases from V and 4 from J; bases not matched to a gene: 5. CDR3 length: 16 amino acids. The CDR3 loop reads CASSVVGLAGADTQYF. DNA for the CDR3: TGTGCCAGCAGCGTAGTCGGGCTAGCGGGAGCAGATACGCAGTATTTT.

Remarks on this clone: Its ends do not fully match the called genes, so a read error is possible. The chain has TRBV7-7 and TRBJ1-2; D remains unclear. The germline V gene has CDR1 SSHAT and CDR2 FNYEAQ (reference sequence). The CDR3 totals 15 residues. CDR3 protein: CASSQAPGEGYGYTF. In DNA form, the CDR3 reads TGTGCTAGCAGCCAAGCCCCTGGGGAGGGCTATGGCTACACCTTC.

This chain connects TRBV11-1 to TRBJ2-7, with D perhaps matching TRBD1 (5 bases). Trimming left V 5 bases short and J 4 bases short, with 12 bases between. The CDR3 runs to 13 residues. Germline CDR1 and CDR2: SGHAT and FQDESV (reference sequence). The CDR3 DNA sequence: TGTGCCAGCAGCCAGCAGGGTGGTTACGAGCAGTACTTC. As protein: CASSQQGGYEQYF.

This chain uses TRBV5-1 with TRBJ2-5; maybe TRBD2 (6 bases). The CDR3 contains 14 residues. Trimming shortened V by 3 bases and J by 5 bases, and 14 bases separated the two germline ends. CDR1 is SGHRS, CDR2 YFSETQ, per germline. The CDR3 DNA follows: TGCGCCAGCAGCTCCCCTTCGGGGGTCGAGACCCAGTACTTC. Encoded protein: CASSSPSGVETQYF.

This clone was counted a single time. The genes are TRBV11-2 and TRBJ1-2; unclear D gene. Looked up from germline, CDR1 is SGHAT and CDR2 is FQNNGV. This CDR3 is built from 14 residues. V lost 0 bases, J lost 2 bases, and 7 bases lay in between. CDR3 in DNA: TGTGCCAGCAGCTTAGACAGATTAAACTATGGCTACACCTTC. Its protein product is CASSLDRLNYGYTF.

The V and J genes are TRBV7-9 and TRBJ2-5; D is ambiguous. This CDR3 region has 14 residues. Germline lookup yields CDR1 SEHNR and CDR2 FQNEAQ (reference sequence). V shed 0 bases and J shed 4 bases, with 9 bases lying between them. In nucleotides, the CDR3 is TGTGCCAGCAGCTTAGCACAGATGGCAGAGACCCAGTACTTC. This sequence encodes CASSLAQMAETQYF.

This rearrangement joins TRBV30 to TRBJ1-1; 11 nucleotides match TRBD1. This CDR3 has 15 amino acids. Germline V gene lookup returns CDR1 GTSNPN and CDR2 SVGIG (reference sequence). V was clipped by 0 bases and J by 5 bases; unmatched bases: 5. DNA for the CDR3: TGTGCCTGGAGTGTAGGGACAGGGGGAAGAACTGAAGCTTTCTTT. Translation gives CAWSVGTGGRTEAFF. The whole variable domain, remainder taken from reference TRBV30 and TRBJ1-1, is SQTIHQWPATLVQPVGSPLSLECTVEGTSNPNLYWYRQAAGRGLQLLFYSVGIGQISSEVPQNLSASRPQDRQFILSSKKLLLSDSGFYLCAWSVGTGGRTEAFFGQGTRLTVV.

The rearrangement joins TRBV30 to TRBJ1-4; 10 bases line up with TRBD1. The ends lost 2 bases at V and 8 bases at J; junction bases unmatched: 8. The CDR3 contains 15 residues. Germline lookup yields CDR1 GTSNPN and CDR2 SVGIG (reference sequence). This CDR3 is CAWSSPGTGVEKLFF. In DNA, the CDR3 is TGTGCCTGGAGTTCGCCGGGGACAGGGGTAGAAAAACTGTTTTTT.